There are a few counts of the clone carrying this T cell receptor (beta chain). The antigen is undetermined. This sample is part of a study of CD8 T cell repertoires and HIV-1 epitope variants. Looking at the study overall: Twenty-five autologous and known Gag and Nef epitope variant peptides each stimulated T cells separately.

The CDR3 contains 14 residues. J gave up 7 bases and V 6 bases, and 8 bases lay outside the gene matches. CDR1 is MNHEY, CDR2 SVGAGI, per germline. Clones were read by immunoSEQ multiplex PCR, and TCRdb kept only the in-frame ones, dropping some. The table lists about 4,900 clones, 66% of them singletons. The sequence was obtained from a male donor with HIV. The rearrangement joins TRBV6-5 to TRBJ1-5, with 8 bases matching TRBD1. The specimen was cultured CD8+ T cells derived from PBMCs. DNA of the CDR3: TGTGCCAGCAGATCCGGACAGGGAAAACAGCCCCAGCATTTT. This gives the protein CASRSGQGKQPQHF.